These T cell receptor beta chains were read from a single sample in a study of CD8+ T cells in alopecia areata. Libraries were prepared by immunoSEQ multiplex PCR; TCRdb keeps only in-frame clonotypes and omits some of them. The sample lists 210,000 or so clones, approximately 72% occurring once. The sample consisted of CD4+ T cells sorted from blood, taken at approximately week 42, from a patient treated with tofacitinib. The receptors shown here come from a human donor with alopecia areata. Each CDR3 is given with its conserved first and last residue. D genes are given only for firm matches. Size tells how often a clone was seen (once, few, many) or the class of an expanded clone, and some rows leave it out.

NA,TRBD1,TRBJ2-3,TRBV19,TGTGCCAGTAGTACCGGACAGGGGTGGACAGATACGCAGTATTTT,CASSTGQGWTDTQYF
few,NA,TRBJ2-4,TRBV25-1,TGTGCCAGCAGTGAACAGGAGGGGTTGGGAAACATTCAGTACTTC,CASSEQEGLGNIQYF
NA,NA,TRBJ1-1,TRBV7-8,TGTGCCAGCAGAGATCACATGAACACTGAAGCTTTCTTT,CASRDHMNTEAFF
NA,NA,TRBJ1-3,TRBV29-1,TGCAGCGTTGGAGTCGCTGGAAACACCATATATTTT,CSVGVAGNTIYF
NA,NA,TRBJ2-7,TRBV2,TGTGCCAGCAATTACGGGGGAGGCCCCTACGAGCAGTACTTC,CASNYGGGPYEQYF
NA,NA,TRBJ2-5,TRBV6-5,TGTGCCAGCAGTTACTTCGGGCTAGGGTACCAAGAGACCCAGTACTTC,CASSYFGLGYQETQYF
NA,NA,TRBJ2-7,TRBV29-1,TGCAGCGTTTTAATCAGAGATTATTCCGGCGAGCAGTACTTC,CSVLIRDYSGEQYF
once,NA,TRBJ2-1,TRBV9,TGTGCCAGCAGCGGGGGACACAGCTCCTACAATGAGCAGTTCTTC,CASSGGHSSYNEQFF
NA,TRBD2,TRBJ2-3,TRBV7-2,TGTGCCAGCAGGCCCGCCGGGGGGAGCACAGATACGCAGTATTTT,CASRPAGGSTDTQYF
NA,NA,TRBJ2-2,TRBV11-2,TGTGCCAGCAGCCAAGCGGGCGTCGTGTACACCGGGGAGCTGTTTTTT,CASSQAGVVYTGELFF
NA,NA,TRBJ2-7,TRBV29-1,TGCAGCGTTACGCCCTCACCAGGACAAGGGATATACGAGCAGTACTTC,CSVTPSPGQGIYEQYF
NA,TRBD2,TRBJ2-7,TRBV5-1,TGCGCCAGCAGTCCTAGCGGGACCTACGAGCAGTACTTC,CASSPSGTYEQYF
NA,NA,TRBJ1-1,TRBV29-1,TGCAGCGTTGAATTCAGACTGAACACTGAAGCTTTCTTT,CSVEFRLNTEAFF
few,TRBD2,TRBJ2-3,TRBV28,TGTGCCAGCAGTACGGTCAGCGGGGGGGCCCTGGATACGCAGTATTTT,CASSTVSGGALDTQYF
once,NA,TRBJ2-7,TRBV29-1,TGCAGCGCCGGAGGGGCAGGGTACTACGAGCAGTACTTC,CSAGGAGYYEQYF
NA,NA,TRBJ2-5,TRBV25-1,TGTGCCAGCAGTGAATATTTAGAGGAGACCCAGTACTTC,CASSEYLEETQYF
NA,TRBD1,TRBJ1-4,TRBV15,TGTGCCACCAGCACCACCACAGGGGATGGTGAAAAACTGTTTTTT,CATSTTTGDGEKLFF
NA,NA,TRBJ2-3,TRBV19,TGTGCCACAGAGGGAGCCACAGATACGCAGTATTTT,CATEGATDTQYF
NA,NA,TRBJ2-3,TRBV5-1,TGCGCCAGCAATGAGGGCCTGACAGATACGCAGTATTTT,CASNEGLTDTQYF
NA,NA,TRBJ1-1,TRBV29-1,TGCAGCGTTGGTACGAACACTGAAGCTTTCTTT,CSVGTNTEAFF
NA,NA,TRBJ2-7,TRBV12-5,TGTGCTAGTGGTTTGCTCCACGAGCAGTACTTC,CASGLLHEQYF
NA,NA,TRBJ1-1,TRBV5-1,TGCGCCAGCAGCCCTGGTCCATTCATGAACACTGAAGCTTTCTTT,CASSPGPFMNTEAFF
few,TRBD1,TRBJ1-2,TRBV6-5,TGTGCCACTAGGGGACCGGACAGGGGAAACTATGGCTACACCTTC,CATRGPDRGNYGYTF
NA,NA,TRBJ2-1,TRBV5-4,TGTGCCAGTTACGGGGGCGAAGGGGAGCAGTTCTTC,CASYGGEGEQFF
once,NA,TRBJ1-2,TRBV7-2,TGTGCCAGCAGCTTACCAGGGACGTATGGCTACACCTTC,CASSLPGTYGYTF
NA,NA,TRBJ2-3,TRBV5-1,TGCGCCAGCAGCCCCGTGACAGGCCAAGATACGCAGTATTTT,CASSPVTGQDTQYF
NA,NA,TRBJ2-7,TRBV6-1,TGTGCCAGCAGTGAAGCGCTTCCAGACTACGAGCAGTACTTC,CASSEALPDYEQYF
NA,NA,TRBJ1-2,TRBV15,TGTGCCACCAGCAGAGGCCAGGGTAATTTGGATGGCTACACCTTC,CATSRGQGNLDGYTF
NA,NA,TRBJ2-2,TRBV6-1,TGTGCCAGCACCATCGACGGGAACACCGGGGAGCTGTTTTTT,CASTIDGNTGELFF
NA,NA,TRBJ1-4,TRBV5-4,TGTGCCAGCAGCTTGGAGCCAGAGGAAAAACTGTTTTTT,CASSLEPEEKLFF
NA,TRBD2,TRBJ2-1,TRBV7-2,TGTGCCAGCAGCTTAGGGGGAAGCGGGGTATACAATGAGCAGTTCTTC,CASSLGGSGVYNEQFF
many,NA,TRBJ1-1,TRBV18,TGTGCCAGCTCACCAGGGCAGGGAGAGGGGAGGAACACTGAAGCTTTCTTT,CASSPGQGEGRNTEAFF
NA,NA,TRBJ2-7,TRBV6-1,TGTGCCAGCAGTGAGCAAAGGGGGGGAGAGCAGTACTTC,CASSEQRGGEQYF
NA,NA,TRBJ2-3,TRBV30,TGTGCCTGGAGTGTTGGTGCCCCCGGCGGTTTAACAGATACGCAGTATTTT,CAWSVGAPGGLTDTQYF
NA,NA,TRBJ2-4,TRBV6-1,TGTGCCAGCAGTGAAGCGCTTAAAAACATTCAGTACTTC,CASSEALKNIQYF
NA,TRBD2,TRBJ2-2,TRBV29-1,TGCAGCGTCCCGCGGGGCGGGGGGGCCGGCGGGGAGCTGTTTTTT,CSVPRGGGAGGELFF
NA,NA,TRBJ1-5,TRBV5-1,TGCGCCAGCAGCTGGGGGCCAGCCGATCGATATAGCAATCAGCCCCAGCATTTT,CASSWGPADRYSNQPQHF
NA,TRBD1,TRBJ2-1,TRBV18,TGTGCCAGCTCAACCTACAGGGGCAATGAGCAGTTCTTC,CASSTYRGNEQFF
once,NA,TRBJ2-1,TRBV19,TGTGCCAGTAAGGGACTCTACAATGAGCAGTTCTTC,CASKGLYNEQFF
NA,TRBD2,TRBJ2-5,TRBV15,TGTGCCACCAGCAAACGCCCTGGGGGACTAGCGGGGTACCAAGAGACCCAGTACTTC,CATSKRPGGLAGYQETQYF
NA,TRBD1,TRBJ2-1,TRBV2,TGTGCCAGCAGCGAGGGACAGGGCTCCTACAATGAGCAGTTCTTC,CASSEGQGSYNEQFF
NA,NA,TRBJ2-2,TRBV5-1,TGCGCCAGTTCGACCGAACCAACAGGGAGTAGGACCGGGGAGCTGTTTTTT,CASSTEPTGSRTGELFF
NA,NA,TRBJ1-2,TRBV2,TGTGCCAGCACTCAGGCAGGGGCTGGCTACACCTTC,CASTQAGAGYTF
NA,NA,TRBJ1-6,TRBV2,TGTGCCAGCAGGGCCCATAGGAGCTCCTATAATTCACCCCTCCACTTT,CASRAHRSSYNSPLHF
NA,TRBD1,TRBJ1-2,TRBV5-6,TGTGCCAGCAGCAGGGCCGGGACAGGGAACTATGGCTACACCTTC,CASSRAGTGNYGYTF
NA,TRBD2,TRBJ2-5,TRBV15,TGTGCCACCAGCAGAGATTTCGGCGGGGGGCGGACCCAGTACTTC,CATSRDFGGGRTQYF
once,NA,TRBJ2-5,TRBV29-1,TGCAGCGTTGGTTTGGGGGCGGAGACCCAGTACTTC,CSVGLGAETQYF
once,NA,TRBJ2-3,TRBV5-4,TGTGCCAGCAGCCATAGGGGGGCTCGTACAGATACGCAGTATTTT,CASSHRGARTDTQYF
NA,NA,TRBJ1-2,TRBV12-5,TGTGCTAGTGGTTTGGTTGGCGGCTACACCTTC,CASGLVGGYTF
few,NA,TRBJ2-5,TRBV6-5,TGTGCCAGCAGTTACACCGGACAGTACCAAGAGACCCAGTACTTC,CASSYTGQYQETQYF
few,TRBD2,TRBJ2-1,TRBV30,TGTGCCTGGAACATACTAGCGGGGGGCCCCATCAATGAGCAGTTCTTC,CAWNILAGGPINEQFF
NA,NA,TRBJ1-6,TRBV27,TGTGCCAGCAGTTTTACGTCCGATAATTCACCCCTCCACTTT,CASSFTSDNSPLHF
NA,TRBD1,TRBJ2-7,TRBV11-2,TGTGCCAGCAGCTTAGTAGGGGGCGTTGGCTACGAGCAGTACTTC,CASSLVGGVGYEQYF
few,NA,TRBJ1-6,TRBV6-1,TGTGCCAGCAGTGAAATAACTACGGCGGCGAATTCACCCCTCCACTTT,CASSEITTAANSPLHF
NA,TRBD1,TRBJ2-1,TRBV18,TGTGCCAGCTCACCATCGGGACAGCAGTACAATGAGCAGTTCTTC,CASSPSGQQYNEQFF